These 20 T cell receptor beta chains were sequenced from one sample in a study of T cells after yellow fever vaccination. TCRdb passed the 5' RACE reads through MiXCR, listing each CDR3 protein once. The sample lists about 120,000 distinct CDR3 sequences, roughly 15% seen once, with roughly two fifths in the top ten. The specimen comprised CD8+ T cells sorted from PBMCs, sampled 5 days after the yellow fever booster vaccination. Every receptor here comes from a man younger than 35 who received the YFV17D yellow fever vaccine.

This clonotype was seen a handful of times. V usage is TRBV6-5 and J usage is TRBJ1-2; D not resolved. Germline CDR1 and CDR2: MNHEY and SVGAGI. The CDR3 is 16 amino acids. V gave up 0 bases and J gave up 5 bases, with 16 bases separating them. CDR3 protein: CASSYSIGSGFYGYTF. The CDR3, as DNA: TGTGCCAGCAGTTACTCGATTGGTTCGGGGTTTTATGGCTACACCTTC.

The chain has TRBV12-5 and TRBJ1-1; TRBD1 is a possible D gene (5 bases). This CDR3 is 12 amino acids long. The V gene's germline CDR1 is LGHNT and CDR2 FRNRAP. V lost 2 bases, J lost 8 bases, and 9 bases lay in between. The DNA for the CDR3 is TGTGCTAGTGGTTTGTCTCCAGGGGAAGCTTTCTTT. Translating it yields CASGLSPGEAFF.

CDR3: CAISGPGQGVENTGELFF. The DNA for the CDR3 is TGTGCCATCAGTGGACCGGGACAGGGGGTTGAAAACACCGGGGAGCTGTTTTTT. This chain connects TRBV10-3 to TRBJ2-2, with 11 nucleotides matching TRBD1. The CDR3 runs 18 residues. CDR1 ENHRY and CDR2 SYGVKD come from the germline V gene. V shed 4 bases, J shed 2 bases, and the junction held 9 bases outside the gene matches.

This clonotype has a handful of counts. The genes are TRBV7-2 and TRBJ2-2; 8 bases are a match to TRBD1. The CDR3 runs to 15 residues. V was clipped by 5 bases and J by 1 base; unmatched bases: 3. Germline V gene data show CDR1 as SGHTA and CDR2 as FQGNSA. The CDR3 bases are TGTGCCAGCAGCCCCGGGACAGGGAACACCGGGGAGCTGTTTTTT. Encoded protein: CASSPGTGNTGELFF.

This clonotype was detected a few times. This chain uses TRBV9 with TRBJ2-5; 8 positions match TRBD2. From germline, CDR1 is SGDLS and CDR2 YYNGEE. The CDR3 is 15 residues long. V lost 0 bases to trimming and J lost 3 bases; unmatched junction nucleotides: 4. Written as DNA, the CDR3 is TGTGCCAGCAGCGTAGAACCAGCGGGGGAAGAGACCCAGTACTTC. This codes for CASSVEPAGEETQYF. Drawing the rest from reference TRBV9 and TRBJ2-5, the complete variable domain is DSGVTQTPKHLITATGQRVTLRCSPRSGDLSVYWYQQSLDQGLQFLIQYYNGEERAKGNILERFSAQQFPDLHSELNLSSLELGDSALYFCASSVEPAGEETQYFGPGTRLLVL.

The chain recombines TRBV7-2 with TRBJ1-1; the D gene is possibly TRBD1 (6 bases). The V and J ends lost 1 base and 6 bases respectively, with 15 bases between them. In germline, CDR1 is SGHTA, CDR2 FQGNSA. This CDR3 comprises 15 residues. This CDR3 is CASSLVPGVLPEAFF. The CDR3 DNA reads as TGTGCCAGCAGCTTAGTCCCAGGGGTCCTCCCTGAAGCTTTCTTT.

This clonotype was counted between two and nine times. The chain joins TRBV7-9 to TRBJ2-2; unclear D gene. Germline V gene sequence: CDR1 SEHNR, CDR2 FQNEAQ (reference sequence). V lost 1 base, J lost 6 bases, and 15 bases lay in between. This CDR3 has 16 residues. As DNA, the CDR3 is TGTGCCAGCAGCTTAGAGCCAGCCGCGACGGCCGGGGAGCTGTTTTTT. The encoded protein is CASSLEPAATAGELFF.

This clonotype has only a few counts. CDR3 sequence: CASSQEGVYRENYGYTF. For the CDR3, the DNA is TGCGCCAGCAGCCAAGAAGGGGTATATAGGGAGAACTATGGCTACACCTTC. The V gene is TRBV4-3, the J gene TRBJ1-2, with a weak D call TRBD1 (5 bases). There are 17 residues in the CDR3. The V end was cut by 0 bases, the J end by 2 bases, with 16 bases between. Germline loops: CDR1 LGHNA, CDR2 YSLEER.

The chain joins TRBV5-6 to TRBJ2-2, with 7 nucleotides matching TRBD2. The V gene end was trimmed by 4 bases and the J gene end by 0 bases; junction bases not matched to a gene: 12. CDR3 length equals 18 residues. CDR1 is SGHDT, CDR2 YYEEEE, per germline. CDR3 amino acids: CASSPQWGGFANTGELFF. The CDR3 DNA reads TGTGCCAGCAGCCCCCAATGGGGGGGGTTCGCGAACACCGGGGAGCTGTTTTTT.

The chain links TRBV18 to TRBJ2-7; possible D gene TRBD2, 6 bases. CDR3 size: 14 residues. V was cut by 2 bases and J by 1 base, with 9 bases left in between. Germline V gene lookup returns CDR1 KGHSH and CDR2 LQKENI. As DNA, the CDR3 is TGTGCCAGCTCACCAGGGACTCCTTCCTACGAGCAGTACGTC. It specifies CASSPGTPSYEQYV.

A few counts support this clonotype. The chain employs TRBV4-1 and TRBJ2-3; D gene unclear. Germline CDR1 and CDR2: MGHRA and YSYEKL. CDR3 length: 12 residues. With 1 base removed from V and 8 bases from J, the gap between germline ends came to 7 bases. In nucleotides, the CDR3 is TGCGCCAGCAGCCAAGTATTGGGTACGCAGTATTTT. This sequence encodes CASSQVLGTQYF.

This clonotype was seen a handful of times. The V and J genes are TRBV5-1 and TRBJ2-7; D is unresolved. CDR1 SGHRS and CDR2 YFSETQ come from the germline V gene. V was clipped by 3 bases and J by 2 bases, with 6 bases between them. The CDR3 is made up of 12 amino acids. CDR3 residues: CASSSNPYEQYF. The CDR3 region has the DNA TGCGCCAGCAGCTCTAATCCCTACGAGCAGTACTTC.

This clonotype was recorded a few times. The CDR3 spells CASSRGTGEADTQYF. CDR3 sequence (DNA): TGCGCCAGCAGCCGCGGGACAGGGGAAGCAGATACGCAGTATTTT. The rearrangement links TRBV5-1 to TRBJ2-3; 10 nucleotides match TRBD1. V was pared by 4 bases and J by 4 bases, with 6 bases of the junction left unmatched. The CDR3 has 15 amino acids. Germline V CDR1 and CDR2: SGHRS, YFSETQ.

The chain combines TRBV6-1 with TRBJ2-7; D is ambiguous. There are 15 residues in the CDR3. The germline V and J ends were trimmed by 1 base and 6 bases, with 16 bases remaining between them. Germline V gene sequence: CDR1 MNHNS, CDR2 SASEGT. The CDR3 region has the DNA TGTGCCAGCAGTGAAGAGACTCTCGGGTTGGGCGAGCAGTACGTC. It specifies CASSEETLGLGEQYV.

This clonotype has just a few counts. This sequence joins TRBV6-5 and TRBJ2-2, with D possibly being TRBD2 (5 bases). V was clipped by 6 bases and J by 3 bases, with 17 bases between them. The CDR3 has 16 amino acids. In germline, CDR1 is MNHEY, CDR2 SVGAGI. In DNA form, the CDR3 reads TGTGCCAGCAGCCTATCGGAGGTCGTTTACACCGGGGAGCTGTTTTTT. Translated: CASSLSEVVYTGELFF.

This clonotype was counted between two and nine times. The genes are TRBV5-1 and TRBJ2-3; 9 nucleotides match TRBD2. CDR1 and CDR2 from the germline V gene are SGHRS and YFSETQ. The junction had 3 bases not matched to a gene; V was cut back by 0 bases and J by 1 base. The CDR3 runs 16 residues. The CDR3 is CASSLEVAGGTDTQYF. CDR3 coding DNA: TGCGCCAGCAGCTTGGAGGTAGCGGGGGGCACAGATACGCAGTATTTT.

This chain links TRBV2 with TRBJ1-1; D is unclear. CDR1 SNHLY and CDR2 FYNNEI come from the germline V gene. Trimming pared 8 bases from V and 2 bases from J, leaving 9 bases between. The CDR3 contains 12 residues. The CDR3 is CASRRGNTEAFF. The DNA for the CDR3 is TGTGCCAGCCGCCGGGGAAACACTGAAGCTTTCTTT.

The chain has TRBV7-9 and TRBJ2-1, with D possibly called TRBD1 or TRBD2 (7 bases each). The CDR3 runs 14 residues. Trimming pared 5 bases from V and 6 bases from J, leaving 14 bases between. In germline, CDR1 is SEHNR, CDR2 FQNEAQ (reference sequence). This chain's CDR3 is CASSTQGGINEQFF. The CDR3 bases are TGTGCCAGCAGCACCCAGGGGGGGATCAATGAGCAGTTCTTC. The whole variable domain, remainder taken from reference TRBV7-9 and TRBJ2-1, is DTGVSQNPRHKITKRGQNVTFRCDPISEHNRLYWYRQTLGQGPEFLTYFQNEAQLEKSRLLSDRFSAERPKGSFSTLEIQRTEQGDSAMYLCASSTQGGINEQFFGPGTRLTVL.

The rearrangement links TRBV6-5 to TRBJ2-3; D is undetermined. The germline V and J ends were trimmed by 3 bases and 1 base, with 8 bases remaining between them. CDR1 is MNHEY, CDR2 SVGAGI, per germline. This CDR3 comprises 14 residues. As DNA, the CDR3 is TGTGCCAGCAGTTATCGACTGCGCACAGATACGCAGTATTTT. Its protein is CASSYRLRTDTQYF.

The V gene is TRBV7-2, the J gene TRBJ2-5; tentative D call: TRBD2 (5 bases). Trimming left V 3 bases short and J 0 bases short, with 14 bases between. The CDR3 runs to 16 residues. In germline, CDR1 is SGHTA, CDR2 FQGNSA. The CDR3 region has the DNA TGTGCCAGCAGCTTTTTGCGGGCCTATTACCAAGAGACCCAGTACTTC. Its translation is CASSFLRAYYQETQYF.